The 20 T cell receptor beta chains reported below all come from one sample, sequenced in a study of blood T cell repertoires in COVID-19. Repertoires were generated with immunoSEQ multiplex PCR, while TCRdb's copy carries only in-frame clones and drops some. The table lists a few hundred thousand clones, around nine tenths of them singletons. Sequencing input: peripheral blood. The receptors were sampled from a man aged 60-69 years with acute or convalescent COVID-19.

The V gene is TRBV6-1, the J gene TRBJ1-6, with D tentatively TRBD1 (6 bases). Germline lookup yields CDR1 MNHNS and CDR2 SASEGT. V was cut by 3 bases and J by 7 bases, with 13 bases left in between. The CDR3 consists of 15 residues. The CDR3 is CASSETGGGNSPLHF. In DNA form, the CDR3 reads TGTGCCAGCAGTGAGACAGGCGGGGGGAATTCACCCCTCCACTTT.

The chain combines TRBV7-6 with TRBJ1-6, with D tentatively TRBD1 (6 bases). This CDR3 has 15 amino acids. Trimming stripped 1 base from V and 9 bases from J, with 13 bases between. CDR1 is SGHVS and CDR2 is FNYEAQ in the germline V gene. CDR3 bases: TGTGCCAGCAGCTTAGAGGGGGGGGCGACTTCACCCCTCCACTTT. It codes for CASSLEGGATSPLHF.

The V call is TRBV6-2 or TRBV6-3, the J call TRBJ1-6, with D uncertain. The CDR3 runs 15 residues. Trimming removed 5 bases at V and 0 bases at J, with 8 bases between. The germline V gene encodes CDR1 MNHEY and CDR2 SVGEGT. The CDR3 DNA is TGTGCCAGCAGTCAAGGGAGCTCCTATAATTCACCCCTCCACTTT. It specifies CASSQGSSYNSPLHF.

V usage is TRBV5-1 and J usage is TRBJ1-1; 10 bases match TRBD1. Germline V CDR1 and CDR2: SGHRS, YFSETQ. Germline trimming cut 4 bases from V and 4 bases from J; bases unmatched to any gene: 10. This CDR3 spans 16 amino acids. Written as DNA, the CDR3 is TGCGCCAGCAGCCCGGGACAGGGGAGGTGGGCCACTGAAGCTTTCTTT. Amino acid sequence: CASSPGQGRWATEAFF.

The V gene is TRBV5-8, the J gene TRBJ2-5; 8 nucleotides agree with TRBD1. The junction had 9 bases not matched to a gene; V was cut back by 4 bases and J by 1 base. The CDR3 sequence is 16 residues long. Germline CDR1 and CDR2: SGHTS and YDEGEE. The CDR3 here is CASSLGPTGGQETQYF. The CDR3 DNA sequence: TGTGCCAGCAGCCTGGGGCCCACAGGGGGCCAAGAGACCCAGTACTTC.

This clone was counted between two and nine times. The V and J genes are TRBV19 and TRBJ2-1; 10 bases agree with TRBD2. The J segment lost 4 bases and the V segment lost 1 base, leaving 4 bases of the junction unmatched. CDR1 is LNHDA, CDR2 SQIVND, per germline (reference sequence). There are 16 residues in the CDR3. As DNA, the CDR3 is TGTGCCAGTAGTATAGGCGAGCGGGGGGGATACAATGAGCAGTTCTTC. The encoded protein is CASSIGERGGYNEQFF.

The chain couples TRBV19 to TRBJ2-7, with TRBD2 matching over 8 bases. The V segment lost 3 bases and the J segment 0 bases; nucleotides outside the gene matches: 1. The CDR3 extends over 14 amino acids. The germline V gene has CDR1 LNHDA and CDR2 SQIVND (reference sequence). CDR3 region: CASSIGTSSYEQYF. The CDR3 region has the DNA TGTGCCAGTAGTATCGGGACTAGCTCCTACGAGCAGTACTTC.

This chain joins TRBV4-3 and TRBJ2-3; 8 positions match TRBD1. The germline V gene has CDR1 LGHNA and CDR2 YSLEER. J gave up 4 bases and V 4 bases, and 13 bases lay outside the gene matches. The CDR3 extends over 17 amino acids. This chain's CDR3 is CASSLSQGANRADTQYF. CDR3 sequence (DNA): TGCGCCAGCAGCCTCTCCCAGGGGGCAAATAGGGCAGATACGCAGTATTTT.

Here the CDR3 DNA reads TGTGCCAGTAGTATAGATCAGATGTTTGGGCTCCTGAACACCGGGGAGCTGTTTTTT. It encodes CASSIDQMFGLLNTGELFF. The chain employs TRBV19 and TRBJ2-2; unclear D gene. Germline-derived CDR1 and CDR2 are LNHDA and SQIVND (reference sequence). The V end lost 0 bases, the J end lost 1 base, and 18 bases lay between the germline ends. The CDR3 is 19 amino acids.

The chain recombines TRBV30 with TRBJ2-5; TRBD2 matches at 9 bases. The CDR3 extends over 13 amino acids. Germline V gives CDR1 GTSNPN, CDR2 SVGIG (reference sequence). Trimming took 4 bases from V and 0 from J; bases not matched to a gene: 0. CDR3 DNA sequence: TGTGCCTGGACTAGCGGGAACCAAGAGACCCAGTACTTC. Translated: CAWTSGNQETQYF.

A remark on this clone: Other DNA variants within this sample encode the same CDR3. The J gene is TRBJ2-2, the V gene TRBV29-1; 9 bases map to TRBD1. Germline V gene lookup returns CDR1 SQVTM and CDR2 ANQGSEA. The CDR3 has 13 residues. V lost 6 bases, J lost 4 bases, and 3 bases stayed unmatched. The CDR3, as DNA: TGCAGCGTACAGGGGGCGGGCACCGGGGAGCTGTTTTTT. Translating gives CSVQGAGTGELFF.

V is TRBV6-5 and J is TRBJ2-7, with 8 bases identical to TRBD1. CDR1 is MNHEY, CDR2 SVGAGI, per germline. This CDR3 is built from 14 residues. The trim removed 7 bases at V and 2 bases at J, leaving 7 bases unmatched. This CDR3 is CASTIDRGPYEQYF. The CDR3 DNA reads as TGTGCCAGCACTATAGACAGGGGCCCCTACGAGCAGTACTTC.

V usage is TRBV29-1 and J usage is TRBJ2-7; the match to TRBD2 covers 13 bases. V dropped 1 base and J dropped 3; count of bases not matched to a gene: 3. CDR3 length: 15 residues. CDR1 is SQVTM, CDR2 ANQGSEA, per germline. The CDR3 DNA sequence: TGCAGCGTTGAAGCCGGGACTAGCGGGGACTACGAGCAGTACTTC. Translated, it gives CSVEAGTSGDYEQYF.

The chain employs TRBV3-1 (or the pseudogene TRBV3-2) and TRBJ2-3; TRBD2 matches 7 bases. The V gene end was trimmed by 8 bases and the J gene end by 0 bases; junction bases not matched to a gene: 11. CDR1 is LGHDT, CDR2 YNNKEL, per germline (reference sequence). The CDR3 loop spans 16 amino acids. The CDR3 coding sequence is TGTGCCAGCGGTCATATAGCGGGTTCTAGCACAGATACGCAGTATTTT. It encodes CASGHIAGSSTDTQYF.

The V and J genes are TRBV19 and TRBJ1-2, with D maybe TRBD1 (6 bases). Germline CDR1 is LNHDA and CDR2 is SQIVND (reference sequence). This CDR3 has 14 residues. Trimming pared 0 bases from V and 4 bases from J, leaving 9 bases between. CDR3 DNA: TGTGCCAGTAGTATAGACCAGGGGACCTATGGCTACACCTTC. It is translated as CASSIDQGTYGYTF.

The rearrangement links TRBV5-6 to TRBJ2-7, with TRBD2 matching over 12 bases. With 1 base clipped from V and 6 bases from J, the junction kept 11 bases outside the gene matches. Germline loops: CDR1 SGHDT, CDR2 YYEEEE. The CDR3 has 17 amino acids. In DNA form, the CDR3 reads TGTGCCAGCAGCTTGTTGGGGACTAGCGGGTTGGCGAGCGAGCAGTACTTC. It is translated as CASSLLGTSGLASEQYF.

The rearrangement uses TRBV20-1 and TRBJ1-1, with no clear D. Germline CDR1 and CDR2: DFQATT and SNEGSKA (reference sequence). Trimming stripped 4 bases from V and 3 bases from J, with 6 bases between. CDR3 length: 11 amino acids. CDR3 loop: CSAMRDTEAFF. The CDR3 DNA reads TGCAGTGCTATGAGGGACACTGAAGCTTTCTTT.

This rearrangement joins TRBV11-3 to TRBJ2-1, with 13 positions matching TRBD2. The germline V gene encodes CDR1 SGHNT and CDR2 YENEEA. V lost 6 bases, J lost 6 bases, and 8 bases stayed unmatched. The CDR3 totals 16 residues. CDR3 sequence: CASSSGLAGALNEQFF. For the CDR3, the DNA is TGTGCCAGCAGTTCCGGACTAGCGGGGGCGCTCAATGAGCAGTTCTTC.

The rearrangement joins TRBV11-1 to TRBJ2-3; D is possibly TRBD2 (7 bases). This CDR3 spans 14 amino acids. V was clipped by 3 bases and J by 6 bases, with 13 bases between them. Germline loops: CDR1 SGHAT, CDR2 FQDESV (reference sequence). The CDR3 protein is CASSLGGGLDTQYF. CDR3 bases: TGTGCCAGCAGCTTGGGGGGGGGCCTCGATACGCAGTATTTT.

CDR3 sequence: CASSQDARAGNTGELFF. CDR3 DNA: TGTGCCAGCAGCCAAGATGCGAGGGCAGGGAACACCGGGGAGCTGTTTTTT. The V gene is TRBV4-2, the J gene TRBJ2-2; D is possibly TRBD2 (5 bases). This CDR3 spans 17 amino acids. CDR1 is LGHNA and CDR2 is YNFKEQ in the germline V gene. V was trimmed by 0 bases and J by 1 base, leaving 12 bases between them.